Following are 6 T cell receptor beta chains from one sample sequenced in a study of monozygotic twins with inflammatory bowel disease (dated by TCRdb to about 2019). Libraries came from 5' RACE. The listed sequencing device is Illumina HiSeq 2500. After reprocessing by TCRdb, each CDR3 protein sequence is one entry, and no DNA is given. The sample's table lists a count of 400,000 to 500,000 distinct CDR3 sequences. Of the sample, about 2.3% is held by the ten largest clones. The material sequenced was blood. These receptors originate from a human donor with ulcerative colitis or Crohn's disease, or a healthy co-twin of an affected twin (not recorded which).

The J gene is TRBJ2-6, the V gene TRBV7-2. The germline gives CDR1 SGHTA, CDR2 FQGNSA. CDR3 length: 17 residues. The CDR3 loop reads CASSPAGTSSGANVLTF.

The chain uses TRBV19 and TRBJ1-1. CDR3 length: 15 amino acids. Germline V gives CDR1 LNHDA, CDR2 SQIVND (reference sequence). The CDR3 reads CASKGPGGMYTEAFF.

The chain carries TRBV2 and TRBJ1-5; TCRdb gives TRBD1 as the D gene, but with no DNA this cannot be confirmed. Germline V gives CDR1 SNHLY, CDR2 FYNNEI. The CDR3 length is 14 residues. CDR3 protein: CASSRDPNNQPQHF.

This chain links TRBV5-4 with TRBJ2-2; the D gene TCRdb calls, TRBD1, cannot be checked with no DNA. Germline V gene sequence: CDR1 SGHNT, CDR2 YYREEE (reference sequence). CDR3 size: 15 residues. The CDR3 reads CASSLGPGLSGELFF.

CDR3 sequence reads: CASSYSGPEEKLFF. The rearrangement links TRBV6-5 to TRBJ1-4. From germline, CDR1 is MNHEY and CDR2 SVGAGI. The CDR3 length is 14 residues.

The CDR3 here is CASSLAWQDTQYF. The chain joins TRBV7-6 to TRBJ2-3. CDR1 and CDR2 (germline): SGHVS, FNYEAQ. The CDR3 loop spans 13 amino acids.